These 16 T cell receptor beta chains originate from one sample sequenced in a study of cytomegalovirus exposure and HLA in healthy donors. This PCR relied on a set of 60 Vbeta primers and 13 Jbeta primers. Some clones are missing from TCRdb's copy, which holds only in-frame ones; the method was immunoSEQ multiplex PCR. The table records about 160,000 clones, 78% of them present only once. The sample was PBMCs. Receptors originate from a woman aged 40 to 49 in good health and CMV-seronegative.

This chain links TRBV5-1 with TRBJ2-1, with 10 bases that match TRBD1. Germline trimming cut 2 bases from V and 8 bases from J; bases unmatched to any gene: 7. Germline V CDR1 and CDR2: SGHRS, YFSETQ. The CDR3 sequence is 15 residues long. CDR3 nucleotides: TGCGCCAGCAGCTTAACGGGGACAGGGGTGGATGAGCAGTTCTTC. Its translation: CASSLTGTGVDEQFF.

The chain recombines TRBV27 with TRBJ1-4; 7 bases line up with TRBD1. From germline, CDR1 is MNHEY and CDR2 SMNVEV (reference sequence). The CDR3 consists of 14 residues. Germline trimming cut 6 bases from V and 5 bases from J; bases unmatched to any gene: 6. This chain's CDR3 is CASSPRGKNEKLFF. The CDR3 DNA follows: TGTGCCAGCAGCCCCAGGGGGAAAAATGAAAAACTGTTTTTT.

In this sample, this clone turned up a few times. The rearrangement joins TRBV2 to TRBJ1-4, with 8 positions matching TRBD1. V lost 6 bases, J lost 9 bases, and 9 bases stayed unmatched. Looked up from germline, CDR1 is SNHLY and CDR2 is FYNNEI. The CDR3 consists of 14 residues. Here the CDR3 reads CASRRGTGGQKLFF. The CDR3 DNA reads as TGTGCCAGCAGACGGGGTACAGGGGGGCAAAAACTGTTTTTT.

The chain joins TRBV5-4 to TRBJ2-4; TRBD1 might be the D (6 bases). Germline loops: CDR1 SGHNT, CDR2 YYREEE (reference sequence). V shed 0 bases and J shed 0 bases, with 10 bases lying between them. The CDR3 runs 16 residues. In nucleotides, the CDR3 is TGTGCCAGCAGCTTGGATAACAGGGTAGCCAAAAACATTCAGTACTTC. Amino acid sequence: CASSLDNRVAKNIQYF.

V gene TRBV2 combines with J gene TRBJ1-6; tentatively, D is TRBD1 (5 bases). With 4 bases removed from V and 7 bases from J, the gap between germline ends came to 11 bases. CDR1 and CDR2 (germline): SNHLY, FYNNEI. The CDR3 covers 14 residues. The CDR3 region is CASSGQQGNSPLHF. The CDR3 DNA reads TGTGCCAGCAGTGGCCAGCAGGGAAATTCACCCCTCCACTTT.

This chain connects TRBV7-2 to TRBJ1-6, with a possible D match to TRBD1 (6 bases). This CDR3 has 19 residues. V lost 7 bases, J lost 3 bases, and 25 bases lay in between. Germline CDR1 is SGHTA and CDR2 is FQGNSA. The chain's CDR3 is CASNTHRTGPRFYNSPLHF. The CDR3 nucleotides are TGTGCCAGCAACACTCATCGTACAGGGCCAAGATTCTATAATTCACCCCTCCACTTT.

This chain joins TRBV28 and TRBJ2-7; 10 positions agree with TRBD1. After removal of 3 bases from V and 1 base from J, the junction contained 3 bases not matched to a gene. The germline gives CDR1 MDHEN, CDR2 SYDVKM. The CDR3 is 15 residues long. CDR3 sequence: CASSLDRGESYEQYF. The CDR3 DNA reads as TGTGCCAGCAGTTTGGACAGGGGGGAGTCCTACGAGCAGTACTTC.

This clone is labeled as medium-sized. The J gene is TRBJ1-5, the V gene TRBV6-4; no firm D call. The CDR3 runs to 14 residues. The V and J ends lost 5 bases and 1 base respectively, with 9 bases between them. Germline assignment: CDR1 MRHNA and CDR2 SNTAGT. The CDR3 region is CASSPTTSNQPQHF. In DNA form, the CDR3 reads TGTGCCAGCAGTCCCACGACAAGCAATCAGCCCCAGCATTTT.

The chain joins TRBV5-8 to TRBJ2-2, with 10 nucleotides matching TRBD1. The CDR3 is 15 amino acids. Trimming removed 4 bases from V and 5 bases from J; junction bases left unmatched: 5. The germline V gene encodes CDR1 SGHTS and CDR2 YDEGEE. CDR3 residues: CASSPGTGVTGELFF. In DNA, the CDR3 is TGTGCCAGCAGCCCCGGGACAGGGGTGACCGGGGAGCTGTTTTTT.

Details on this clone: The sample has other DNA sequences that encode this CDR3 too. The chain uses TRBV5-4 and TRBJ2-7; 7 nucleotides agree with TRBD1. Trimming took 4 bases from V and 0 from J; bases not matched to a gene: 4. The CDR3 sequence is 14 residues long. In germline, CDR1 is SGHNT, CDR2 YYREEE (reference sequence). The CDR3 nucleotides read TGTGCCAGCAGCCTAGGACAGGACTCCTACGAGCAGTACTTC. This gives the protein CASSLGQDSYEQYF.

The genes are TRBV5-1 and TRBJ1-2, with TRBD1 matching over 10 bases. V shed 5 bases and J 5 bases; nucleotides not matched to a gene: 9. The V gene's germline CDR1 is SGHRS and CDR2 YFSETQ. The CDR3 runs 15 residues. CDR3: CASSRDPGQGYGYTF. CDR3 DNA sequence: TGCGCCAGCAGTAGGGATCCGGGACAGGGGTATGGCTACACCTTC.

The chain carries TRBV2 and TRBJ1-1; 10 bases are shared with TRBD1. CDR1 SNHLY and CDR2 FYNNEI come from the germline V gene. This CDR3 comprises 13 residues. V was clipped by 6 bases and J by 5 bases; unmatched bases: 3. The CDR3 spells CASRMDRGTEAFF. In DNA, the CDR3 is TGTGCCAGCAGGATGGACAGGGGGACTGAAGCTTTCTTT.

V is TRBV5-4 and J is TRBJ1-2; D gene unclear. CDR3 length equals 14 residues. Per germline, CDR1 SGHNT and CDR2 YYREEE (reference sequence). Deletions cut 3 bases from V and 5 bases from J, with 14 bases between. The CDR3 DNA follows: TGTGCCAGCAGCTCAGAGAGGGCCCCATATGGCTACACCTTC. It translates to CASSSERAPYGYTF.

The chain employs TRBV19 and TRBJ1-2, with D possibly matching TRBD1 (6 bases). The V gene lost 3 bases and the J gene lost 7 bases, with 15 bases spanning the gap. Germline V gives CDR1 LNHDA, CDR2 SQIVND (reference sequence). This CDR3 spans 14 amino acids. This chain's CDR3 is CASSIRGQGGGYTF. For the CDR3, the DNA is TGTGCCAGTAGTATCAGGGGCCAGGGCGGTGGCTACACCTTC.

The chain has TRBV5-1 and TRBJ2-5; 7 bases agree with TRBD1. Trimming took 4 bases from V and 4 from J; bases not matched to a gene: 7. Germline CDR1 and CDR2: SGHRS and YFSETQ. This CDR3 comprises 14 residues. The CDR3 DNA sequence: TGCGCCAGCAGCCCCATACAGGGGTTAGAGACCCAGTACTTC. This sequence encodes CASSPIQGLETQYF.

The chain couples TRBV2 to TRBJ1-5, with 8 bases matching TRBD1. V was clipped by 6 bases and J by 7 bases; unmatched bases: 8. Germline loops: CDR1 SNHLY, CDR2 FYNNEI. The CDR3 extends over 14 amino acids. In DNA, the CDR3 is TGTGCCAGCAGCCTCGGACAGGGTGGCCAGCCCCAGCATTTT. Amino acids: CASSLGQGGQPQHF.